This TCR beta chain was sequenced in a study of blood T cell repertoires in COVID-19. Data came from immunoSEQ multiplex PCR; TCRdb stores just in-frame clones and leaves some out. The profile shows about 190,000 clones, over 80% of them singletons. The CDR3 is 15 amino acids. V shed 2 bases and J shed 5 bases, with 15 bases lying between them. CDR1 and CDR2 (germline): MNHEY, SMNVEV (reference sequence). This clone was detected a few times. The V gene is TRBV27, the J gene TRBJ1-2, with D maybe TRBD1 (5 bases). The source of this sequence is a woman in her twenties or thirties with acute or convalescent COVID-19. The sequencing sample was made of peripheral blood. This CDR3 is CASSLKGAPEYGYTF. Here the CDR3 DNA reads TGTGCCAGCAGTTTAAAAGGGGCTCCGGAGTATGGCTACACCTTC.